A selection of T cell receptor beta chains follows, all from one sample in a study of CD8+ T cells in alopecia areata. The method was immunoSEQ multiplex PCR; TCRdb's version includes in-frame clones alone and lacks a portion of them. The top ten clones hold approximately 19% of a sample with about 150,000 clones, about 53% of them seen once. The sequenced sample was CD8+ T cells sorted from blood, obtained at week 0. Receptor source: a human donor with alopecia areata. The CDR3 runs from the conserved cysteine through the conserved F or W. Fields, in order: D gene, clone size, J gene, V gene, CDR3 DNA, CDR3 protein. D genes are given only for firm matches. Where a row states a size, it is once, few, many or the class of an expanded clone; other rows omit it.

TRBD1,.,TRBJ2-1,TRBV29-1,TGCAGCCTTGACAGGGTTACTCCGCACAATGAGCAGTTCTTC,CSLDRVTPHNEQFF
.,many,TRBJ1-2,TRBV7-9,TGCGCCAGCAGCCAAGACAGAAACAACTATGGCTACACCTTC,CASSQDRNNYGYTF
.,once,TRBJ2-1,TRBV30,TGTGCCTGGGGGATAGCGGCCGGGTCGAGTGAGCAGTTCTTC,CAWGIAAGSSEQFF
.,.,TRBJ2-1,TRBV27,TGTGCCAGCAGTTTGGGGCAGGACAATGAGCAGTTCTTC,CASSLGQDNEQFF
.,.,TRBJ1-2,TRBV6-5,TGTGCCAGCAGTTACCCAAAGGAGGGTGGCTACACCTTC,CASSYPKEGGYTF
TRBD1,.,TRBJ1-2,TRBV2,TGTGCCAGCAGACCAGGACAGGGTAGCTATGGCTACACCTTC,CASRPGQGSYGYTF
TRBD1,few,TRBJ2-2,TRBV7-2,TGTGCCAGCAGCCCCCGGGACAGGGTATTAGCCGGGGAGCTGTTTTTT,CASSPRDRVLAGELFF
.,.,TRBJ1-1,TRBV13,TGTGCCAGCAGCTTAGGCCGGGGAGGCACTGAAGCTTTCTTT,CASSLGRGGTEAFF
.,.,TRBJ1-2,TRBV19,TGTGCCAGTAGTATAAGTTTCAGAGGCAGAACTAACTATGGCTACACCTTC,CASSISFRGRTNYGYTF
TRBD1,.,TRBJ1-1,TRBV7-9,TGTGCCAGCAGCTTAACAAGACCACCCAGGGGGCAGGAAGCTTTCTTT,CASSLTRPPRGQEAFF
.,.,TRBJ2-7,TRBV6-5,TGTGCCAGCAGGCAAGACCTGGGGACCTACGAGCAGTACTTC,CASRQDLGTYEQYF
TRBD1,.,TRBJ2-3,TRBV11-2,TGTGCCAGCAGCTTCGGGACAGGGAACACAGATACGCAGTATTTT,CASSFGTGNTDTQYF
.,.,TRBJ2-7,TRBV6-6,TGTGCCAGCAGTCCACAGGGAAACGAGCAGTACTTC,CASSPQGNEQYF
.,.,TRBJ1-2,TRBV29-1,TGCAGCGTTGAAGAGGCCGGCGCCACTTATGGCTACACCTTC,CSVEEAGATYGYTF
.,.,TRBJ2-7,TRBV27,TGTGCCAGCAGTTTAGATCAGGGCCCTACCTACGAGCAGTACTTC,CASSLDQGPTYEQYF
.,.,TRBJ1-2,TRBV7-8,TGTGCCAGCAGCGTGGGACGAGGGGGAGGCTACACCTTC,CASSVGRGGGYTF
TRBD2,.,TRBJ2-1,TRBV15,TGTGCCACCAGCAGAGATCGCGGGGGGGATTATAATGAGCAGTTCTTC,CATSRDRGGDYNEQFF
TRBD1,.,TRBJ1-5,TRBV12-5,TGTGCTAGTGGTTCCGGGGACAGGGGTTATAGCAATCAGCCCCAGCATTTT,CASGSGDRGYSNQPQHF
.,few,TRBJ2-3,TRBV4-3,TGCGCCAGCAGCCAAGATTGGAAGGGTACGCAGTATTTT,CASSQDWKGTQYF
TRBD1,.,TRBJ1-2,TRBV4-3,TGCGCCAGCAGCCAAGCAAGCACAGGGGGCTATGGCTACACCTTC,CASSQASTGGYGYTF
TRBD1,.,TRBJ2-7,TRBV5-1,TGCGCCAGCAGCTTGGGACAGGGAAATGAGCAGTACTTC,CASSLGQGNEQYF
.,few,TRBJ2-1,TRBV6-5,TGTGCCAGCAGTTCCGGGAATGAGCAGTTCTTC,CASSSGNEQFF
.,.,TRBJ2-1,TRBV29-1,TGCAGCGTTGGGCCGGGCAGCTCTAATGAGCAGTTCTTC,CSVGPGSSNEQFF
TRBD2,.,TRBJ2-1,TRBV11-2,TGTGCCAGCAGCCCAGCGGGGGGGCCTTCCTACAATGAGCAGTTCTTC,CASSPAGGPSYNEQFF
.,few,TRBJ2-1,TRBV27,TGTGCCAGCAGTTTTGAGAGCTCCTACAATGAGCAGTTCTTC,CASSFESSYNEQFF
.,few,TRBJ2-5,TRBV25-1,TGTGCCAGCAGTGAAAGGGTGGACAGAGGGGAGACCCAGTACTTC,CASSERVDRGETQYF